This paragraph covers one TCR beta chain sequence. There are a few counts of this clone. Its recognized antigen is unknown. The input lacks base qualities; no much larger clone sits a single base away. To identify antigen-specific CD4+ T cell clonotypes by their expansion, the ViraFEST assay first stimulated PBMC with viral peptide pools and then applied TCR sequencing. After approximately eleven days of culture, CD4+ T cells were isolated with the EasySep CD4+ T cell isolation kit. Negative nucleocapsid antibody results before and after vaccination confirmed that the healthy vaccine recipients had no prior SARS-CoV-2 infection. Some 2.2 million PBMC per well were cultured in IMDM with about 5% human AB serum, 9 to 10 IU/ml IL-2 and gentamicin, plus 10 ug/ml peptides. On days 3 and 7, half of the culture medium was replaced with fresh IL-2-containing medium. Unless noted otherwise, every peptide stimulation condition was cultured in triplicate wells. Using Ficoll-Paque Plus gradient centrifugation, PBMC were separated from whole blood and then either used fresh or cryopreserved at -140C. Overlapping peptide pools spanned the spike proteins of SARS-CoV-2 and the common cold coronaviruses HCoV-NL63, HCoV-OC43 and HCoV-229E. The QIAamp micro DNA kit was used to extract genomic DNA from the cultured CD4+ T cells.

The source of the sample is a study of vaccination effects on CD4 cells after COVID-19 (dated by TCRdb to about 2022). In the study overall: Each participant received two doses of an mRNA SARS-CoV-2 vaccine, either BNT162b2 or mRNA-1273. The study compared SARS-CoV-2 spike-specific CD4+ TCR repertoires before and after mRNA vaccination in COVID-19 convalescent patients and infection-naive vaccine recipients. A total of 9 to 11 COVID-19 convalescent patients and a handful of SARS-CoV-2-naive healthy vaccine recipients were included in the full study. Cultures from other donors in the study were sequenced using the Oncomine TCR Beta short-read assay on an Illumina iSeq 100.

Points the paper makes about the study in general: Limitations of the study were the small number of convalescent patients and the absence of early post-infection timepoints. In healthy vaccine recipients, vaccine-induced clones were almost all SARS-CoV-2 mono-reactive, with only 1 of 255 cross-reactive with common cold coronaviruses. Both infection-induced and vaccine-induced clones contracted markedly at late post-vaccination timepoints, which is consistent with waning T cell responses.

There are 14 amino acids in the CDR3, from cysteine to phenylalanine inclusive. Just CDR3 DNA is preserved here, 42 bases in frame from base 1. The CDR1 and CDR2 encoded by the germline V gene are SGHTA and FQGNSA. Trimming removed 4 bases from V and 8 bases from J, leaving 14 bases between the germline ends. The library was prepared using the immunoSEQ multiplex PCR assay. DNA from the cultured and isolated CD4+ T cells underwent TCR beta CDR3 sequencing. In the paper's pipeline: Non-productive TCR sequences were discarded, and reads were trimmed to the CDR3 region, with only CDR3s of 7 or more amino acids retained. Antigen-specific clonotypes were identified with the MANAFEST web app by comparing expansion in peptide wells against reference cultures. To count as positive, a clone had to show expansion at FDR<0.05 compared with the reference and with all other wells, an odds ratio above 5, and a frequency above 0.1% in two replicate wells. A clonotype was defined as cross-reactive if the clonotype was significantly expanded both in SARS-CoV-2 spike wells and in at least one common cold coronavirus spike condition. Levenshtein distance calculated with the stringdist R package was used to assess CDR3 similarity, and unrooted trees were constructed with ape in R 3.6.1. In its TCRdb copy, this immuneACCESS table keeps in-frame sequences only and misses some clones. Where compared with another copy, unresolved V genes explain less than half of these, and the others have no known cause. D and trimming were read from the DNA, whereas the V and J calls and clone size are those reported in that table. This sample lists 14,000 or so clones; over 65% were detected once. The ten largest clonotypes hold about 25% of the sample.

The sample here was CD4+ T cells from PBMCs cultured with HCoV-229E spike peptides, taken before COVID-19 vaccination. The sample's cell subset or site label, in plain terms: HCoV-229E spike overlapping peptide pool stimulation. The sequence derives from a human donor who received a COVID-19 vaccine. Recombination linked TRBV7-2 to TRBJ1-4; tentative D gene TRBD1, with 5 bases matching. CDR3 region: CASSSGGAREKLFF. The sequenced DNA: TGTGCCAGCAGCTCGGGTGGGGCGCGCGAAAAACTGTTTTTT.